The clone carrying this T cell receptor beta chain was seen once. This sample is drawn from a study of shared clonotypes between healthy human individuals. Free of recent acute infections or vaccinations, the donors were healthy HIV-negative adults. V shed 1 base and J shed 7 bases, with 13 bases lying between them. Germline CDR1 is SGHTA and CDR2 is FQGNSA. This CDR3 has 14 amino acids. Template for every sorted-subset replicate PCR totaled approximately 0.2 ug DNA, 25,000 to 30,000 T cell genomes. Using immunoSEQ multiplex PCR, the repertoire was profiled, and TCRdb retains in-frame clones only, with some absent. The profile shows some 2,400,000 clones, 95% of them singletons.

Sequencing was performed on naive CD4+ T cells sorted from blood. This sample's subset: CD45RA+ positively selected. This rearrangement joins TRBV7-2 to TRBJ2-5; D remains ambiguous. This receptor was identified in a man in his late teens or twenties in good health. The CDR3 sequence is CASSLESIYGTQYF. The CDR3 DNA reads TGTGCCAGCAGCTTAGAGTCTATATATGGGACCCAGTACTTC.